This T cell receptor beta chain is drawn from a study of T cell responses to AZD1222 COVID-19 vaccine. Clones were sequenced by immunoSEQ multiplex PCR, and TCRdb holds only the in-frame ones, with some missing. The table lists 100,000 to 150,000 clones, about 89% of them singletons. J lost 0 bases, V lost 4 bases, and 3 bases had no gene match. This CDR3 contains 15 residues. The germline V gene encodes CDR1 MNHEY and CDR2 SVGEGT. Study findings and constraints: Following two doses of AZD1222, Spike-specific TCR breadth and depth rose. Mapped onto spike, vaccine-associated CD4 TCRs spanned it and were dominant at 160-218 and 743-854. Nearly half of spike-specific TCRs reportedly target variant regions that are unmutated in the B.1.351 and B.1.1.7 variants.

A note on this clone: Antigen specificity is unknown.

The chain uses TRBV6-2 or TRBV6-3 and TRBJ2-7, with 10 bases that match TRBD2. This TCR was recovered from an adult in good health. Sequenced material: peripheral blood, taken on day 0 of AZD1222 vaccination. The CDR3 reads CASSLTSGLSYEQYF. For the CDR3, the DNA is TGTGCCAGCAGTTTGACTAGCGGGCTCTCCTACGAGCAGTACTTC.